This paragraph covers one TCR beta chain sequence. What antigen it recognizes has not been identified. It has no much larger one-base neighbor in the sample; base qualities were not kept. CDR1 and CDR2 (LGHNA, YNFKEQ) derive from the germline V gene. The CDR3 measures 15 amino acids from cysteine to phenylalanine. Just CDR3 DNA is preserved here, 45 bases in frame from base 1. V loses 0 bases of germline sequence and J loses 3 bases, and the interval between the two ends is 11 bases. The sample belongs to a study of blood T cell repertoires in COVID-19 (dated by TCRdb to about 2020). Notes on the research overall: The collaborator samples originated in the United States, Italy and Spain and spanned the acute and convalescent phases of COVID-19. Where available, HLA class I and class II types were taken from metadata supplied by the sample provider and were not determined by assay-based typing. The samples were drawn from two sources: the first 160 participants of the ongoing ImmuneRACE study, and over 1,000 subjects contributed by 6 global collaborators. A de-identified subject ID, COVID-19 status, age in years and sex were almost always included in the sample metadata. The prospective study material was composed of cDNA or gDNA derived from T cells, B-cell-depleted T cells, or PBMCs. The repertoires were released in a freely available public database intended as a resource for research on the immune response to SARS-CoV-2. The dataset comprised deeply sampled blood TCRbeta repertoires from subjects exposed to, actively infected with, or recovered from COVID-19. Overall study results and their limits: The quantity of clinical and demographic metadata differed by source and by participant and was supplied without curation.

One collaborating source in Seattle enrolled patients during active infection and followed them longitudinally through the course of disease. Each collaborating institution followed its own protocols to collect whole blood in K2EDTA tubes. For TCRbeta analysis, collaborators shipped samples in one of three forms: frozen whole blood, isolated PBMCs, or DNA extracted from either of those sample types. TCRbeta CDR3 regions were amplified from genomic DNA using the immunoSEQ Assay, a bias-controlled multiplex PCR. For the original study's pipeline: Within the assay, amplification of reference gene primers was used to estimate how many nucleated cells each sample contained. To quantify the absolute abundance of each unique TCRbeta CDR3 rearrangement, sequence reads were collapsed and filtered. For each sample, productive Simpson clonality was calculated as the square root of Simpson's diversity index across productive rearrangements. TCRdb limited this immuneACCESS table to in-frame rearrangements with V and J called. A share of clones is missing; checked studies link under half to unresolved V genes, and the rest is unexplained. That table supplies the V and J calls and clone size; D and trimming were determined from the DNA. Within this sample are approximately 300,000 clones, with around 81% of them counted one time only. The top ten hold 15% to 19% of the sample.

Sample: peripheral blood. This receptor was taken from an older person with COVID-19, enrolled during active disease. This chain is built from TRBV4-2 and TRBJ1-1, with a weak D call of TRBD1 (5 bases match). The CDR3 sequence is CASSQESGIDTEAFF. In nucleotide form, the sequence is TGTGCCAGCAGCCAAGAATCAGGGATTGACACTGAAGCTTTCTTT.